Listed below are T cell receptor beta chains from one sample, sequenced in a study of T cells in Graves' hyperthyroidism and ophthalmopathy. TCRdb itself ran the multiplex PCR reads through MiXCR, one entry per CDR3 protein. The profile shows fewer than 750,000 distinct CDR3 sequences, 14% to 15% of them singletons. Sequencing was carried out using blood. The receptors derive from a woman aged 40 to 50 with Graves' ophthalmopathy. The CDR3 runs from the conserved cysteine through the conserved F or W. The D gene is left open where the match is weak. Where a row states a size, it is once, few, many or the class of an expanded clone; other rows omit it.

D	J	V	size	CDR3	DNA
.	TRBJ1-5	TRBV24-1	many	CATSEGPGFGNQPQHF	TGTGCCACCAGTGAGGGGCCAGGGTTCGGCAATCAGCCCCAGCATTTT
.	TRBJ1-1	TRBV12-3/TRBV12-4	many	CASTQIRDISFF	TGTGCCAGCACCCAAATCCGGGACATTTCTTTCTTT
.	TRBJ2-7	TRBV5-6	many	CASSSAILEQYF	TGTGCCAGCAGTTCCGCGATCCTCGAGCAGTACTTC
.	TRBJ2-7	TRBV4-1	few	CASSQVPQTETYEQYF	TGCGCCAGCAGCCAAGTCCCACAGACAGAAACCTACGAGCAGTACTTC
TRBD1	TRBJ1-5	TRBV7-2	.	CASSPGQGGWQPQHF	TGTGCCAGCAGCCCGGGACAGGGGGGATGGCAGCCCCAGCATTTT
TRBD1	TRBJ2-5	TRBV6-5	many	CASTPFAGTGEETQYF	TGTGCCAGCACTCCCTTCGCCGGGACAGGGGAAGAGACCCAGTACTTC
.	TRBJ2-7	TRBV28	many	CASSLPGAAYEQYF	TGTGCCAGCAGTTTACCAGGGGCGGCCTACGAGCAGTACTTC
.	TRBJ1-1	TRBV7-9	many	CASGGAYTEAFF	TGTGCCAGCGGGGGGGCCTACACTGAAGCTTTCTTT
TRBD1	TRBJ1-1	TRBV5-1	many	CASSEGTVGTEAFF	TGCGCCAGCAGCGAAGGGACAGTAGGCACTGAAGCTTTCTTT
TRBD2	TRBJ2-7	TRBV29-1	few	CSVEDSSGGPYEQYF	TGCAGCGTTGAAGATTCGAGCGGGGGCCCCTACGAGCAGTACTTC
.	TRBJ2-7	TRBV9	many	CASSASGSEQYF	TGTGCCAGCAGCGCATCAGGGTCCGAGCAGTACTTC